This T cell receptor beta chain is from a study of T cells expressing NK-cell markers (dated by TCRdb to 2020 to 2021). Regarding the research as a whole: TCR beta-chain repertoires were profiled in sorted CD3+CD56+NKG2C+, CD3+CD56+NKG2C- and CD3+CD56-NKG2C+ T-cell subsets from several donors. Among the eight sequenced donors, seven were HCMV-seropositive and one was HCMV-seronegative. The study sequenced eight donors, all healthy volunteers chosen at random: three men and five women. Libraries were sequenced as 2 x 150 bp reads on Illumina HiSeq 2000/2500, MiSeq or NextSeq. General study outcomes and caveats: Whether the expanded NKG2C-expressing T cell clones were specific for HCMV antigens remained unclear. Those dominant clonotypes were again the most abundant among CD3+CD56-NKG2C+ cells in several donors, at about 25-60.1%. For several donors, the dominant CD3+CD56+NKG2C+ clonotypes were among the top 10 CD8+ clonotypes and accounted for about 1.0-7.5% of CD8+ T cells.

TCRdb shows the sequencer as Illumina HiSeq 2000. The TCR beta cDNA libraries were made using 5'RACE template switching, a step that added both a universal primer site and unique molecular identifiers. Synthesis of cDNA was primed from the TCR beta constant segment and was followed by two consecutive PCR amplification steps. Per the original workflow: MIGEC was used to demultiplex reads and group reads by UMI, and MiTCR was used to assemble and quantify clonotypes. Only TCR cDNA sequences supported by at least two reads were kept to exclude erroneous sequences. The tcR package was used for downstream repertoire analysis, with clonotypes matched between fractions based on CDR3 nucleotide sequence plus V segment. VDJmatch was used to annotate antigen specificity against VDJdb, with one amino acid substitution allowed in CDR3. TCRdb reprocessed the sequencing reads and holds a single record per CDR3 protein sequence, with no DNA. The V and J calls, along with clone size, are taken from TCRdb and not from the paper's own processing. This sample's listing comprises fewer than 200,000 distinct CDR3 sequences. The ten largest account for under 20% of the sample.

With respect to this clonotype: Its antigen specificity is not known.

Including the terminal cysteine and phenylalanine, the CDR3 comprises 17 residues. This entry has no DNA. From a lookup of the germline V gene, CDR1 and CDR2 are MGHRA and YSYEKL. To determine HCMV serostatus, a commercial ELISA kit was used to detect HCMV-specific IgG in serum. Peripheral blood mononuclear cells were isolated from blood by Ficoll density gradient centrifugation. The chain was built from TRBV4-1 and TRBJ1-2. The source material was blood T cells: a sorted CD56 or NKG2C T cell subset, CD4+ or CD8+ T cells, or bulk PBMC T cells (not recorded which). This receptor was identified in a woman between 18 and 69 years old in good health. The CDR3 amino acid sequence is: CASSQEAQAVANYGYTF.